These 24 T cell receptor beta chains share one sample of origin, sequenced in a study of early T cells in non-severe SARS-CoV-2 infection. TCRdb processed the 5' RACE reads anew with MiXCR; each CDR3 protein has one entry. The repertoire has around 82,000 distinct CDR3 sequences, approximately 10% of them found once; the top ten carry about 4.4%. The sample comprised whole blood. The origin of the receptors is an adult who was a healthcare worker with PCR-confirmed SARS-CoV-2 infection or an uninfected control (not recorded which).

In its sample, this clonotype was seen many times. The rearrangement links TRBV20-1 to TRBJ2-4; 10 bases are shared with TRBD1. The CDR3 extends over 18 amino acids. Germline CDR1 reads DFQATT; CDR2 reads SNEGSKA (reference sequence). J gave up 2 bases and V 0 bases, and 10 bases lay outside the gene matches. In DNA form, the CDR3 reads TGCAGTGCTAGAGAACAGACAGGGGGCGATTATTCCAAAAACATTCAGTACTTC. Its translation: CSAREQTGGDYSKNIQYF.

The J gene is TRBJ2-5, the V gene TRBV29-1, with D perhaps assigned TRBD1 or TRBD2 (5 bases each). The CDR3 consists of 14 residues. Trimming took off 5 bases at V and 4 bases at J, with 17 bases between the two ends. The germline CDR1 and CDR2 sequences are SQVTM and ANQGSEA. The CDR3 region is CSVHPGQAPETQYF. The CDR3 bases are TGCAGCGTTCACCCGGGGCAAGCGCCAGAGACCCAGTACTTC.

This clonotype occurred many times. The V call is TRBV5-5, the J call TRBJ1-2; D not certain. The CDR3 is 15 residues long. V lost 0 bases, J lost 2 bases, and 11 bases lay in between. Looked up from germline, CDR1 is SGHKS and CDR2 is YYEKEE (reference sequence). The CDR3: CASSLVSPRNYGYTF. CDR3 DNA sequence: TGTGCCAGCAGCTTGGTTTCCCCTAGGAACTATGGCTACACCTTC.

This clonotype was seen repeatedly, ten times or more. The chain combines TRBV20-1 with TRBJ2-7; 9 nucleotides align to TRBD1. There are 17 residues in the CDR3. J was trimmed by 3 bases and V by 1 base; bases with no gene match: 13. Per the germline V gene, CDR1 is DFQATT and CDR2 is SNEGSKA (reference sequence). The CDR3 DNA sequence: TGCAGTGCTAGAGCTATTACCATCGGGACAGGGCTCTACGAGCAGTACTTC. Residues: CSARAITIGTGLYEQYF.

The chain combines TRBV18 with TRBJ1-1, with a possible D match to TRBD1 (5 bases). CDR3 length: 11 amino acids. Germline CDR1 reads KGHSH; CDR2 reads LQKENI. Trimming left V 6 bases short and J 11 bases short, with 13 bases between. CDR3 sequence reads: CASSQGYVAFF. In DNA form, the CDR3 reads TGTGCCAGCTCGCAGGGTTACGTGGCTTTCTTT.

The V and J genes are TRBV27 and TRBJ1-4, with a weak D call TRBD1 (5 bases). This CDR3 has 14 residues. V was clipped by 4 bases and J by 5 bases, with 11 bases between them. Germline V gene lookup returns CDR1 MNHEY and CDR2 SMNVEV (reference sequence). This CDR3 is CASSSRDGNEKLFF. The CDR3 coding sequence is TGTGCCAGCAGTTCCAGGGATGGAAATGAAAAACTGTTTTTT.

This clonotype was seen more than once but under ten times. The genes are TRBV4-1 and TRBJ2-3; D could derive from TRBD1 or TRBD2 (6 bases each). Germline V lookup: CDR1 MGHRA, CDR2 YSYEKL. The CDR3 loop spans 15 amino acids. The germline V and J ends were trimmed by 3 bases and 4 bases, with 14 bases remaining between them. The CDR3 protein is CASSQGAGTADTQYF. Written as DNA, the CDR3 is TGCGCCAGCAGCCAGGGGGCGGGGACCGCAGATACGCAGTATTTT.

In this sample, this clonotype turned up a few times. This chain links TRBV5-5 with TRBJ1-4; a weak D match, TRBD1 (6 bases). Germline V gene sequence: CDR1 SGHKS, CDR2 YYEKEE (reference sequence). V was pared by 0 bases and J by 0 bases, with 9 bases between. The CDR3 runs to 16 residues. The chain's CDR3 is CASSLAGQTTNEKLFF. The DNA of the CDR3 is TGTGCCAGCAGCTTGGCCGGACAGACAACTAATGAAAAACTGTTTTTT.

This clonotype has a handful of counts. The chain recombines TRBV11-2 with TRBJ2-7, with 7 bases lining up with TRBD1. Trimming at V came to 2 bases and at J to 4 bases, leaving 8 bases not matched to a gene. Germline V gene sequence: CDR1 SGHAT, CDR2 FQNNGV. The CDR3 is 15 residues long. The CDR3 bases are TGTGCCAGCAGCTTAAATCGGGACAGACGATACGAGCAGTACTTC. Residues: CASSLNRDRRYEQYF.

V is TRBV6-6 and J is TRBJ1-5, with a tentative D call TRBD1 (6 bases). CDR1 MNHNY and CDR2 SVGAGI come from the germline V gene (reference sequence). V shed 0 bases and J shed 0 bases, with 9 bases lying between them. There are 16 residues in the CDR3. CDR3 sequence (DNA): TGTGCCAGCAGTTACTCGGACAGCAATAGCAATCAGCCCCAGCATTTT. This codes for CASSYSDSNSNQPQHF.

V gene TRBV20-1 combines with J gene TRBJ2-7; tentative D call: TRBD2 (5 bases). V was cut by 6 bases and J by 4 bases, with 19 bases left in between. The CDR3 has 14 amino acids. Germline V gives CDR1 DFQATT, CDR2 SNEGSKA (reference sequence). The CDR3 protein is CSAVVPPGSYEQYF. The DNA for the CDR3 is TGCAGTGCCGTCGTCCCTCCGGGATCTTACGAGCAGTACTTC.

This chain joins TRBV12-3 or TRBV12-4 and TRBJ1-1, with D tentatively TRBD1 (6 bases). The CDR3 has 14 amino acids. Deletions cut 0 bases from V and 5 bases from J, with 10 bases between. This CDR3 reads CASSLAGGRTEAFF. The CDR3 DNA reads TGTGCCAGCAGTTTAGCAGGGGGAAGAACTGAAGCTTTCTTT.

This clonotype showed up just a few times. This chain joins TRBV10-3 and TRBJ1-1; tentatively, D is TRBD1 (6 bases). V lost 4 bases and J 10 bases, leaving 19 bases between the germline ends. The CDR3 spans 14 residues. The germline V gene encodes CDR1 ENHRY and CDR2 SYGVKD. The CDR3 DNA is TGTGCCATCAGTGCCGGGGCAGGGGAATGGGGAGCTTTCTTT. Translation gives CAISAGAGEWGAFF.

This clonotype was seen more than once but under ten times. The chain carries TRBV5-8 and TRBJ2-7; TRBD1 might be the D (6 bases). Trimming took 0 bases from V and 4 from J, leaving 11 bases between them. The germline CDR1 and CDR2 sequences are SGHTS and YDEGEE. This CDR3 comprises 14 residues. The CDR3 DNA sequence: TGTGCCAGCAGCTTGGGCCAGGGGAGATACGAGCAGTACTTC. It is translated as CASSLGQGRYEQYF.

The table lists this clonotype with a few counts. The chain has TRBV10-2 and TRBJ2-5, with D perhaps matching TRBD1 or TRBD2 (6 bases each). Trimming removed 4 bases at V and 1 base at J, with 13 bases between. Germline values: CDR1 WSHSY, CDR2 SAAADI. The CDR3 covers 15 residues. The CDR3 loop is CASSGIRGLQETQYF. The CDR3 DNA sequence: TGCGCCAGCAGTGGAATACGGGGGCTCCAAGAGACCCAGTACTTC.

The gene calls are TRBV6-5 and TRBJ1-2, with D possibly matching TRBD1 (6 bases). Trimming removed 0 bases from V and 0 bases from J, with 14 bases in between. CDR3 size: 17 residues. Per germline, CDR1 MNHEY and CDR2 SVGAGI. In DNA form, the CDR3 reads TGTGCCAGCAGTTACTCGGGGGCGAGGGGTCCTAACTATGGCTACACCTTC. It specifies CASSYSGARGPNYGYTF.

This clonotype showed up just a few times. The V call is TRBV7-6, the J call TRBJ2-5; tentatively, D is TRBD2 (6 bases). With 5 bases removed from V and 5 bases from J, the gap between germline ends came to 12 bases. CDR1 SGHVS and CDR2 FNYEAQ come from the germline V gene. CDR3 length equals 13 residues. In nucleotides, the CDR3 is TGTGCCAGCAGCCCGCGGGAACCGGAGACCCAGTACTTC. Translation: CASSPREPETQYF. Using reference TRBV7-6 and TRBJ2-5 for the parts outside the CDR3, the full variable domain is GAGVSQSPRYKVTKRGQDVALRCDPISGHVSLYWYRQALGQGPEFLTYFNYEAQQDKSGLPNDRFSAERPEGSISTLTIQRTEQRDSAMYRCASSPREPETQYFGPGTRLLVL.

The chain couples TRBV3-1 to TRBJ2-1; tentatively, D is TRBD1 or TRBD2 (5 bases each). The CDR3 covers 14 residues. V dropped 4 bases and J dropped 6 bases, with 13 bases sitting between them. Germline V CDR1 and CDR2: LGHDT, YNNKEL (reference sequence). The CDR3 DNA reads as TGTGCCAGCAGCCCGGGACGGATTGGCAATGAGCAGTTCTTC. It yields the protein CASSPGRIGNEQFF.

This clonotype was detected a few times. This chain links TRBV20-1 with TRBJ2-7; D possibly corresponds to TRBD1 (6 bases). Germline CDR1 reads DFQATT; CDR2 reads SNEGSKA (reference sequence). Trimming took off 6 bases at V and 0 bases at J, with 9 bases between the two ends. The CDR3 loop spans 12 amino acids. The CDR3 sequence: CSANRASYEQYF. As DNA, the CDR3 is TGCAGTGCAAACAGGGCCTCCTACGAGCAGTACTTC.

In its sample, this clonotype is medium-sized (0.01 to 0.1%). The genes are TRBV20-1 and TRBJ2-7; TRBD1 agrees at 9 bases. V lost 2 bases to trimming and J lost 6 bases; unmatched junction nucleotides: 8. The length of the CDR3 is 14 residues. CDR1 is DFQATT and CDR2 is SNEGSKA in the germline V gene (reference sequence). CDR3 sequence reads: CSARMGDRVTEQYF. As DNA, the CDR3 is TGCAGTGCTAGAATGGGGGACAGGGTGACCGAGCAGTACTTC.

The chain employs TRBV6-1 and TRBJ2-5; the D gene could be TRBD1 or TRBD2 (5 bases each). The CDR3 length is 15 residues. V was cut by 4 bases and J by 7 bases, with 19 bases left in between. CDR1 and CDR2 (germline): MNHNS, SASEGT. The chain's CDR3 is CASSGFRDRPGTQYF. In DNA, the CDR3 is TGTGCCAGCAGTGGGTTTCGGGACCGCCCCGGGACCCAGTACTTC.

The table lists this clonotype with many counts. The rearrangement uses TRBV20-1 and TRBJ1-1; maybe TRBD1 (5 bases). The CDR3 length is 14 residues. The V gene's germline CDR1 is DFQATT and CDR2 SNEGSKA (reference sequence). The CDR3 sequence is CSLKWGRLNTEAFF. The CDR3 DNA follows: TGCAGCTTAAAATGGGGCAGATTGAACACTGAAGCTTTCTTT.

The chain couples TRBV4-1 to TRBJ2-7; the D gene is possibly TRBD1 (8 bases). Germline V gene sequence: CDR1 MGHRA, CDR2 YSYEKL. The CDR3 has 15 amino acids. V was trimmed by 3 bases and J by 5 bases, leaving 17 bases between them. The CDR3 DNA sequence: TGCGCCAGCAGCCACCCACAGGGGGGGTACGACGAGCAGTACTTC. Amino acids: CASSHPQGGYDEQYF.

This clonotype was detected many times. The chain carries TRBV29-1 and TRBJ1-1, with D unclear. Germline values: CDR1 SQVTM, CDR2 ANQGSEA. This CDR3 comprises 13 residues. Between the trimmed V and J ends, which lost 7 bases and 1 base, there was a span of 13 bases. As DNA, the CDR3 is TGCAGCGCAATTGGACCCACGAACACTGAAGCTTTCTTT. This gives the protein CSAIGPTNTEAFF.